This TCR beta chain comes out of a study of HIV-infected patients and healthy controls. 500 ng RNA was reverse transcribed with alpha and beta constant-region primers. Alpha and beta chain libraries were made separately by chain-specific third strand synthesis with multiplexing indices. The SP2 site served as the priming point for second strand synthesis. TCRdb re-analysed the 5' RACE reads in MiXCR, keeping a single row per CDR3 protein. The table has 5,000 to 6,500 distinct CDR3 sequences, more than 8% seen once. The germline V gene has CDR1 SGHRS and CDR2 YFSETQ. J lost 4 bases, V lost 4 bases, and 9 bases had no gene match. CDR3 length: 15 residues. Whole blood was used without fractionation, so all unsorted peripheral T cells were included. Study-level findings and limits: Mean usage of eight alpha and eight beta V genes differed significantly in HIV-infected patients versus controls. Untreated HIV+ repertoires had roughly threefold fewer distinct CDR3s and lower Shannon diversity than healthy controls.

This clonotype occurred many times. The antigen remains unidentified. This TCR was recovered from an adult with HIV infection. The sequencing here drew on blood, taken before antiretroviral therapy. The V call is TRBV5-1, the J call TRBJ2-3, with TRBD1 matching 7 bases. In nucleotides, the CDR3 is TGCGCCAGCAGCCTACAGGGGATTACTTCAGATACGCAGTATTTT. Protein product: CASSLQGITSDTQYF.